This TCR beta chain was retrieved from a study of CD8 T cells in ankylosing spondylitis. Whole-study findings and limits: The authors found the disease-linked clones to be CD8+ and relatively rare in peripheral blood. Disease-linked clones reportedly showed significant enrichment in matched ankylosing spondylitis synovial fluid.

With respect to this clonotype: Its antigen is unknown.

One entry per CDR3 protein results from TCRdb running MiXCR on the 5' RACE reads. Of under 150,000 distinct CDR3 sequences listed, 9.3% are singletons. Trimming took off 5 bases at V and 0 bases at J, with 18 bases between the two ends. Germline CDR1 reads LNHDA; CDR2 reads SQIVND (reference sequence). The CDR3 is 17 amino acids. The sequence was obtained from a male donor with ankylosing spondylitis or in good health (not recorded which). This chain uses TRBV19 with TRBJ2-3; TRBD2 might be the D (5 bases). The sequenced sample was blood, either unsorted or a sorted T cell fraction (not recorded which). CDR3 region: CASSETSTGISTDTQYF. The CDR3 nucleotides read TGTGCCAGTAGTGAGACGTCTACGGGGATCAGCACAGATACGCAGTATTTT.